This passage covers 21 T cell receptor beta chains from one sample sequenced in a study of T cells in women clearing cervical HPV infection. Method: immunoSEQ multiplex PCR; TCRdb's copy keeps in-frame clones and lacks some. Its listing shows roughly 37,000 clones. The sequenced sample consisted of blood buffy coat. These receptors originate from a woman aged 18 to 75 with a cervical HPV16 infection that either progressed to CIN3+ or cleared (not recorded which).

As regards this clone: From the germline J gene comes the end of the CDR3, since the read stops 3 residues before it. The gene calls are TRBV20-1 and TRBJ1-1, with 7 nucleotides matching TRBD1. The CDR3 sequence is 15 residues long. V lost 2 bases, J lost 1 base, and 7 bases stayed unmatched. Germline values: CDR1 DFQATT, CDR2 SNEGSKA (reference sequence). The DNA read from the CDR3 is TGCAGTGCTAGACCGCGACAGGGCCAGAACACTGAA. Its translation is CSARPRQGQNTE. The entire CDR3 protein reads CSARPRQGQNTEAFF.

A remark on this clone: The read ends 3 residues early relative to the CDR3; the germline J gene fills the gap. This chain joins TRBV11-1 and TRBJ2-7; weak D call: TRBD2 (5 bases). Trimming removed 5 bases from V and 6 bases from J, with 14 bases in between. Germline loops: CDR1 SGHAT, CDR2 FQDESV (reference sequence). This CDR3 region has 13 residues. Partial CDR3 DNA: TGTGCCAGCAGCCGGGGTGTCGGAGGCGAG. It encodes CASSRGVGGE. The entire CDR3 reads CASSRGVGGEQYF. The whole variable domain, remainder taken from reference TRBV11-1 and TRBJ2-7, is EAEVAQSPRYKITEKSQAVAFWCDPISGHATLYWYRQILGQGPELLVQFQDESVVDDSQLPKDRFSAERLKGVDSTLKIQPAELGDSAMYLCASSRGVGGEQYFGPGTRLTVT.

Notes on this clone: The CDR3 extends 3 residues past the end of the read, so its final part is completed from the germline J gene. V usage is TRBV7-9 and J usage is TRBJ1-2; TRBD1 matches 12 bases. The CDR3 is made up of 15 amino acids. Germline assignment: CDR1 SEHNR and CDR2 FQNEAQ (reference sequence). The CDR3 reads CASSVGTGGAGDYTF. The covered CDR3 bases are TGTGCCAGCAGCGTCGGGACAGGGGGCGCGGGGGAC.

To note about this clone: The read ends 3 residues shy of where the CDR3 ends; the end is completed using the germline J gene. The chain recombines TRBV2 with TRBJ2-7, with D tentatively TRBD1 or TRBD2 (5 bases each). The CDR3 runs 12 residues. V was trimmed by 3 bases and J by 4 bases, leaving 7 bases between them. Germline CDR1 SNHLY, CDR2 FYNNEI. CDR3 sequence: CASSERGYEQYF. The DNA read from the CDR3 is TGTGCCAGCAGTGAGAGGGGTTACGAG. The full variable domain, with the rest looked up from reference TRBV2 and TRBJ2-7, is EPEVTQTPSHQVTQMGQEVILRCVPISNHLYFYWYRQILGQKVEFLVSFYNNEISEKSEIFDDQFSVERPDGSNFTLKIRSTKLEDSAMYFCASSERGYEQYFGPGTRLTVT.

About this clone itself: The CDR3 end falls 3 residues outside the read, so it is completed with the germline J gene. The chain joins TRBV2 to TRBJ2-3; a possible D gene is TRBD2 (5 bases). The ends were cut back, 0 bases at V and 8 bases at J, with 15 bases in the middle. The CDR3 is 15 residues long. From germline, CDR1 is SNHLY and CDR2 FYNNEI. The CDR3 reads CASSEANTRWRTQYF. Incomplete CDR3 DNA: TGTGCCAGCAGTGAAGCGAATACTAGATGGCGTACG.

In the case of this clone: The DNA ends 3 residues before the CDR3 does, and the rest of the CDR3 is filled in from the germline J gene. The rearrangement joins TRBV5-1 to TRBJ2-1; D not resolved. This CDR3 region has 13 residues. Trimming took 2 bases from V and 6 from J, leaving 9 bases between them. CDR1 SGHRS and CDR2 YFSETQ come from the germline V gene. The CDR3 DNA, read in part, is TGCGCCAGCAGCTTCATTTCGGGCAATGAG. Protein product: CASSFISGNE. The full CDR3 is CASSFISGNEQFF.

A word on this clone: The read terminates 3 residues ahead of where the CDR3 ends, so the germline J gene completes it. This chain joins TRBV29-1 and TRBJ1-2, with a possible D match to TRBD1 (6 bases). CDR3 length: 21 amino acids. The germline CDR1 and CDR2 sequences are SQVTM and ANQGSEA. The part of the CDR3 DNA that was read is TGCAGCGTTCGTGGACTAGCGGGAGGGACAAAAACCTTAAGCTCCTACAATGAC. Translated: CSVRGLAGGTKTLSSYND. The CDR3 as a whole reads CSVRGLAGGTKTLSSYNDYTF.

Comments on this clone: Read sequence stops 3 residues before the CDR3 end, and the germline J gene provides the missing end. The chain joins TRBV6-2 or TRBV6-3 to TRBJ2-3; 8 bases align to TRBD1. This CDR3 comprises 16 residues. CDR1 is MNHEY and CDR2 is SVGEGT in the germline V gene. The sequenced CDR3 bases are TGTGCCAGCAACAGAATGCAGGGACAGGTAGGAGAGACG. Translation gives CASNRMQGQVGET. The CDR3 as a whole reads CASNRMQGQVGETQYF.

For this clone: The read terminates 3 residues ahead of where the CDR3 ends, so the germline J gene completes it. The chain combines TRBV18 with TRBJ1-2, with D hard to call. The germline V gene encodes CDR1 KGHSH and CDR2 LQKENI. V was cut by 3 bases and J by 5 bases, with 13 bases left in between. CDR3 length: 14 amino acids. The CDR3 loop is CASSPNGLEYGYTF. The part of the CDR3 DNA that was read is TGTGCCAGCTCACCCAATGGACTGGAATATGGC.

Worth noting for this clone: The CDR3 end is not reached by the read, which stops 3 residues before it; the germline J gene fills it in. The chain links TRBV28 to TRBJ2-5; 9 positions agree with TRBD2. This CDR3 is built from 16 residues. The V segment lost 4 bases and the J segment 3 bases; nucleotides outside the gene matches: 9. CDR1 MDHEN and CDR2 SYDVKM come from the germline V gene. Partial CDR3 DNA: TGTGCCAGCAGTTCGCCGACACTAGCGGGCGAAGAGACC. Translated, it gives CASSSPTLAGEET. The CDR3, in full, reads CASSSPTLAGEETQYF.

About this clone itself: The CDR3 end lies 3 residues beyond the end of the read and is filled in from the germline J gene. This chain links TRBV6-2 or TRBV6-3 with TRBJ2-7; 9 nucleotides agree with TRBD2. Germline CDR1 and CDR2: MNHEY and SVGEGT. Trimming took 7 bases from V and 1 from J; bases not matched to a gene: 5. The CDR3 is 14 residues long. CDR3 loop: CASTETSGSYEQYF. The sequenced part of the CDR3 DNA is TGTGCCAGCACCGAGACTAGCGGATCCTACGAG.

Turning to this clone: From the germline J gene comes the end of the CDR3, since the read stops 3 residues before it. This chain connects TRBV6-1 to TRBJ2-5; the D gene is possibly TRBD1 (5 bases). Germline V gene data show CDR1 as MNHNS and CDR2 as SASEGT. V was clipped by 2 bases and J by 2 bases, with 9 bases between them. The CDR3 is made up of 14 amino acids. The CDR3 loop is CASSERGMQETQYF. The CDR3 bases that were read are TGTGCCAGCAGTGAAAGGGGCATGCAAGAGACC.

Regarding this clone: The DNA ends 3 residues before the CDR3 does, and the rest of the CDR3 is filled in from the germline J gene. The chain recombines TRBV2 with TRBJ1-5; TRBD1 is a possible D gene (5 bases). The CDR3 extends over 14 amino acids. In germline, CDR1 is SNHLY, CDR2 FYNNEI. V gave up 8 bases and J gave up 1 base, with 12 bases separating them. Incomplete CDR3 DNA: TGTGCCAGCGAAGGGGCTTTCAGCAATCAGCCC. It encodes CASEGAFSNQP. The whole CDR3 sequence is CASEGAFSNQPQHF.

As for this clone: A junction end diverges from the germline sequence, so it may reflect a read error. The read stops 3 residues short of the end of the CDR3; the missing end is completed from the germline J gene. V and J are TRBV2 and TRBJ1-4, with no clear D. Germline loops: CDR1 SNHLY, CDR2 FYNNEI. There are 15 residues in the CDR3. The CDR3 sequence is CTSRYRQEAWEKLFF. CDR3 bases read: TGTACCAGCAGATATCGGCAGGAGGCTTGGGAAAAA.

CDR3 loop: CSAASQRRTGFYGYTF. CDR3 DNA (partial): TGCAGTGCTGCTTCCCAACGGCGGACAGGGTTCTATGGC. This chain connects TRBV20-1 to TRBJ1-2; 8 bases agree with TRBD1. With the read ending 3 residues before the CDR3 end, the germline J gene is used to fill in that end. CDR1 and CDR2 (germline): DFQATT, SNEGSKA (reference sequence). Unmatched junction bases numbered 15, after V lost 5 bases and J lost 4 bases. The CDR3 is made up of 16 amino acids.

Worth noting for this clone: Read coverage stops 3 residues before the CDR3 terminus; the germline J gene supplies the remainder. The chain couples TRBV11-3 to TRBJ2-2; no clear D gene. The CDR3 length is 11 residues. The germline V gene has CDR1 SGHNT and CDR2 YENEEA. Trimming cost V 5 bases and J 7 bases, with 5 bases left between them. The CDR3 sequence: CASSIHGELFF. The DNA read from the CDR3 is TGTGCCAGCAGCATCCACGGGGAG.

Comment on this clone: The CDR3 extends 3 residues past the end of the read, so its final part is completed from the germline J gene. The genes are TRBV7-2 and TRBJ2-3; TRBD2 matches 13 bases. V shed 6 bases and J 6 bases; nucleotides not matched to a gene: 6. This CDR3 is 15 amino acids long. Germline CDR1 SGHTA, CDR2 FQGNSA. The sequenced CDR3 bases are TGTGCCAGCAGAGACACTAGCGGGAGGGCGGATACG. Amino acids: CASRDTSGRADT. Given in full, the CDR3 is CASRDTSGRADTQYF.

Details on this clone: The DNA ends 3 residues before the CDR3 does, and the rest of the CDR3 is filled in from the germline J gene. This rearrangement joins TRBV9 to TRBJ1-6; maybe TRBD1 (6 bases). This CDR3 is built from 16 residues. V was cut by 3 bases and J by 0 bases, with 10 bases left in between. Germline CDR1 SGDLS, CDR2 YYNGEE. CDR3: CASSAGQLSYNSPLHF. Incomplete CDR3 DNA: TGTGCCAGCAGCGCCGGACAGCTCTCCTATAATTCACCC.

Remarks on this clone: The CDR3 end lies 3 residues beyond the end of the read and is filled in from the germline J gene. The chain employs TRBV6-1 and TRBJ1-2, with TRBD1 matching 8 bases. This CDR3 spans 14 amino acids. CDR1 and CDR2 (germline): MNHNS, SASEGT. The CDR3 protein is CASSARTGPYDYTF. The sequenced part of the CDR3 DNA is TGTGCCAGCAGTGCACGGACAGGGCCCTACGAC.

Concerning this clone: The DNA ends 3 residues before the CDR3 does, and the rest of the CDR3 is filled in from the germline J gene. V gene TRBV7-2 combines with J gene TRBJ2-2; 11 bases line up with TRBD1. Trimming took 5 bases from V and 6 from J; bases not matched to a gene: 5. Germline V CDR1 and CDR2: SGHTA, FQGNSA. CDR3 length equals 15 residues. This CDR3 is CASSLPGQGAGELFF. The CDR3 DNA, read in part, is TGTGCCAGCAGCCTACCGGGACAGGGGGCCGGGGAG. Complete variable domain (other parts from reference TRBV7-2 and TRBJ2-2): GAGVSQSPSNKVTEKGKDVELRCDPISGHTALYWYRQSLGQGLEFLIYFQGNSAPDKSGLPSDRFSAERTGGSVSTLTIQRTQQEDSAVYLCASSLPGQGAGELFFGEGSRLTVL.

Concerning this clone itself: The read terminates 3 residues before the CDR3 end, so the remaining end is supplied by the germline J gene. This chain uses TRBV19 with TRBJ2-3, with TRBD1 identical over 10 bases. The CDR3 covers 17 residues. The junction had 13 bases not matched to a gene; V was cut back by 3 bases and J by 7 bases. CDR1 is LNHDA and CDR2 is SQIVND in the germline V gene (reference sequence). The covered CDR3 bases are TGTGCCAGTAGTATTCAAGGTCCGGGACAGGGGCGGAATACG. The encoded protein is CASSIQGPGQGRNT. The complete CDR3 reads CASSIQGPGQGRNTQYF. Combining the CDR3 with reference TRBV19 and TRBJ2-3 gives the whole variable domain DGGITQSPKYLFRKEGQNVTLSCEQNLNHDAMYWYRQDPGQGLRLIYYSQIVNDFQKGDIAEGYSVSREKKESFPLTVTSAQKNPTAFYLCASSIQGPGQGRNTQYFGPGTRLTVL.